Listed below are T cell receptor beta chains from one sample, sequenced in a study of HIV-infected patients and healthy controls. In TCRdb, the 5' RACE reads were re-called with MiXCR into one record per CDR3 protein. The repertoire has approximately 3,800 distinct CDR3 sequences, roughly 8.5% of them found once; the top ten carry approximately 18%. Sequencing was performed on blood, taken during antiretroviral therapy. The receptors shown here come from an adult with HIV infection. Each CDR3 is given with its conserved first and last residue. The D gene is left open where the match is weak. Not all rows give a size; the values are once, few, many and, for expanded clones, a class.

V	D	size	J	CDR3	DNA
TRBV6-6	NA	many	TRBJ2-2	CASSSGRGAQDTGELFF	TGTGCCAGCAGTTCGGGTCGGGGGGCGCAGGACACCGGGGAGCTGTTTTTT
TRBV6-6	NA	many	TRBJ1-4	CASSYSGNEKLFF	TGTGCCAGCAGTTACTCAGGGAATGAAAAACTGTTTTTT
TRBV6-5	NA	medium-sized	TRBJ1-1	CASSTRESGTEAFF	TGTGCCAGCAGCACTAGGGAGTCGGGGACTGAAGCTTTCTTT
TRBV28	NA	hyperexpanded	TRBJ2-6	CASSEGSSGANVLTF	TGTGCCAGCAGCGAAGGTAGCTCTGGGGCCAACGTCCTGACTTTC
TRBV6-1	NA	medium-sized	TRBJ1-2	CASSLGFSLDGYTF	TGTGCCAGCAGTCTAGGGTTCAGTCTCGATGGCTACACCTTC
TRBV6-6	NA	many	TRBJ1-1	CASSTYRQSATEAFF	TGTGCCAGCAGCACGTATAGACAGTCGGCCACTGAAGCTTTCTTT
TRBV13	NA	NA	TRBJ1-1	CASSVGDTEAFF	TGTGCCAGCAGCGTCGGGGACACTGAAGCTTTCTTT
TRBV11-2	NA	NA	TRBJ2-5	CASSQVDGPSRWTQYF	TGTGCCAGCAGCCAAGTGGACGGGCCCTCTCGCTGGACCCAGTACTTC
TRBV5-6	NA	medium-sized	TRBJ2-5	CASSLPQETQYF	TGTGCCAGCAGCTTGCCACAAGAGACCCAGTACTTC
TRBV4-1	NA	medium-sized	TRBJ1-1	CASSQDYGRLNTEAFF	TGCGCCAGCAGCCAAGATTATGGCCGGCTGAACACTGAAGCTTTCTTT
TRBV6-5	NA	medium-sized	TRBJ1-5	CASSYNPGLPQHF	TGTGCCAGCAGTTACAATCCAGGGCTACCCCAGCATTTT
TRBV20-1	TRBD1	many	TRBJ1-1	CSAVRGGQYAEAFF	TGCAGTGCCGTTCGTGGGGGACAGTACGCTGAAGCTTTCTTT
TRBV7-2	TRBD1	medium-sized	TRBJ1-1	CASWTGIAEAFF	TGTGCCAGTTGGACAGGGATTGCTGAAGCTTTCTTT
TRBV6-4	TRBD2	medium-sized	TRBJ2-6	CASSAQAGGFSGANVLTF	TGTGCCAGCAGTGCCCAAGCGGGGGGTTTCTCTGGGGCCAACGTCCTGACTTTC
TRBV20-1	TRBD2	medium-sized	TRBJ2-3	CSALDPRGLAGGLSTDTQYF	TGCAGTGCTCTAGATCCCCGAGGACTAGCGGGGGGACTTAGCACAGATACGCAGTATTTT
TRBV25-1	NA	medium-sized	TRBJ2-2	CASSSRLGVTGELFF	TGTGCCAGCAGCTCAAGACTAGGCGTTACCGGGGAGCTGTTTTTT
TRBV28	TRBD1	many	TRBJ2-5	CASSLRWTGGVQETQYF	TGTGCCAGCAGTTTACGGTGGACAGGGGGGGTTCAAGAGACCCAGTACTTC
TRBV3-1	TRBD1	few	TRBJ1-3	CASSEGTGRGSGNTIYF	TGTGCCAGCAGCGAGGGGACAGGAAGAGGCTCTGGAAACACCATATATTTT
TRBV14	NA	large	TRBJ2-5	CASSQDRARKYF	TGTGCCAGCAGCCAAGATCGGGCCCGGAAGTACTTC
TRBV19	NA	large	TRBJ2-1	CASSLTPSPYNEQFF	TGTGCCAGTAGTCTCACTCCCAGCCCCTACAATGAGCAGTTCTTC
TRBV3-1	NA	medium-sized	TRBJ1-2	CASSQGYGYTF	TGTGCCAGCAGCCAGGGGTATGGCTACACCTTC
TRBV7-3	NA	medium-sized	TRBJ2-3	CASSITGHRDTQYF	TGTGCCAGCAGCATCACAGGTCATCGAGATACGCAGTATTTT
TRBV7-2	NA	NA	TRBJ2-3	CASSFFRVSHTQYF	TGTGCCAGCAGCTTCTTCCGGGTTTCTCATACGCAGTATTTT
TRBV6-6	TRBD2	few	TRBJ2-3	CASSSVERGGADTQYF	TGTGCCAGCAGCTCCGTCGAGCGGGGGGGAGCAGATACGCAGTATTTT
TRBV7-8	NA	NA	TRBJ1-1	CASSYGGPSKAFF	TGTGCCAGCAGCTACGGCGGGCCAAGCAAAGCTTTCTTT
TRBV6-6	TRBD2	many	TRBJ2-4	CASSLGLAGVGKNIQYF	TGTGCCAGCAGTCTGGGACTAGCGGGGGTAGGCAAAAACATTCAGTACTTC
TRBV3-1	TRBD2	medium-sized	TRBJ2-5	CASSPTVSGGETQYF	TGTGCCAGCAGCCCGACAGTTTCGGGGGGAGAGACCCAGTACTTC
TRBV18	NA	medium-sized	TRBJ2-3	CASSPYREGTDTQYF	TGTGCCAGCTCACCATACAGGGAAGGTACAGATACGCAGTATTTT
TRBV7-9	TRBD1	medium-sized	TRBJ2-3	CATHRGQGISTDTQYF	TGTGCCACCCACAGGGGGCAAGGAATCAGCACAGATACGCAGTATTTT
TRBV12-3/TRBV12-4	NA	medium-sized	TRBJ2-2	CASSFNPTGELFF	TGTGCCAGCAGTTTCAATCCCACCGGGGAGCTGTTTTTT
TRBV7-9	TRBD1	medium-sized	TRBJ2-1	CASSLGQGARGQFF	TGTGCCAGCAGCTTGGGACAGGGAGCCAGGGGGCAGTTCTTC
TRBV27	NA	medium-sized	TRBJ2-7	CASSTSVVSYEQYF	TGTGCCAGCAGTACCTCGGTGGTATCCTACGAGCAGTACTTC
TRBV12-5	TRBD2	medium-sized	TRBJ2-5	CASQGSGGHQETQYF	TGTGCTAGTCAAGGTAGCGGGGGCCATCAAGAGACCCAGTACTTC
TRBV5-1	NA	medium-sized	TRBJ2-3	CASSWGSVDNTQYF	TGCGCCAGCAGCTGGGGCAGTGTTGATAATACGCAGTATTTT
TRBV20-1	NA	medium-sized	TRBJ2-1	CSAKRQHNEQFF	TGCAGTGCTAAACGACAGCACAATGAGCAGTTCTTC
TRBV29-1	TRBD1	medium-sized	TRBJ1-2	CSGTGQGGYGYTF	TGCAGCGGAACGGGACAGGGAGGCTATGGCTACACCTTC